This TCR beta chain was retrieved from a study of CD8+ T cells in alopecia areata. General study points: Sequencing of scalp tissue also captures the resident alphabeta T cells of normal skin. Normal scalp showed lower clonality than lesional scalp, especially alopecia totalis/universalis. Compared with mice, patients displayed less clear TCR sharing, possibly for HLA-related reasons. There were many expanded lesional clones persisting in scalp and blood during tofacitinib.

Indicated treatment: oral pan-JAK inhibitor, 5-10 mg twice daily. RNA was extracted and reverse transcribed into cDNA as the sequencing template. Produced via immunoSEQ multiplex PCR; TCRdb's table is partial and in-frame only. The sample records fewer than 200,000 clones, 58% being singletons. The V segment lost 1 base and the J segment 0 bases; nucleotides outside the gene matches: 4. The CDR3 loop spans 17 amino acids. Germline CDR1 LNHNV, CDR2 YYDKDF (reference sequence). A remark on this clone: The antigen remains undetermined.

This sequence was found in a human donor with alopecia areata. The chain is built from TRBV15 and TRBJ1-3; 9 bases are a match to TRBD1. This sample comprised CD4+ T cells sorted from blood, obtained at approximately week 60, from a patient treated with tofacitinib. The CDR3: CATSRAPQGASGNTIYF. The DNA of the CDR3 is TGTGCCACCAGCAGAGCCCCACAGGGGGCCTCTGGAAACACCATATATTTT. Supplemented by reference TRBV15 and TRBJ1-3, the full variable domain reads DAMVIQNPRYQVTQFGKPVTLSCSQTLNHNVMYWYQQKSSQAPKLLFHYYDKDFNNEADTPDNFQSRRPNTSFCFLDIRSPGLGDTAMYLCATSRAPQGASGNTIYFGEGSWLTVV.